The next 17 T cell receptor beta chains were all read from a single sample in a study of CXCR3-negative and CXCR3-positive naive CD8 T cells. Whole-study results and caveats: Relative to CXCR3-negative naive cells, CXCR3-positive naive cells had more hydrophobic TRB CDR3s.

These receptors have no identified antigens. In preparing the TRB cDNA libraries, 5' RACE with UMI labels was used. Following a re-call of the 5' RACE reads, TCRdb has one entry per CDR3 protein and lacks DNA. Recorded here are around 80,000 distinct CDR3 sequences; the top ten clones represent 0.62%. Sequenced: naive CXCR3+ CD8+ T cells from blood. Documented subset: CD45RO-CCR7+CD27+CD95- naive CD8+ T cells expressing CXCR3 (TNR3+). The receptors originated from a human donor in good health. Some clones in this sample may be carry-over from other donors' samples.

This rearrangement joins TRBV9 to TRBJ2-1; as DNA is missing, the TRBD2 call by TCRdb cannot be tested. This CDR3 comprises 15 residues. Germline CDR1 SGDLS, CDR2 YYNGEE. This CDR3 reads CASSAWAGSRNEQFF.

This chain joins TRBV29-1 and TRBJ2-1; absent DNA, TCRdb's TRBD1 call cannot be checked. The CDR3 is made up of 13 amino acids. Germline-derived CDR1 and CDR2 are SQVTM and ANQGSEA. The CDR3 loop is CSVYLDRDNEQFF.

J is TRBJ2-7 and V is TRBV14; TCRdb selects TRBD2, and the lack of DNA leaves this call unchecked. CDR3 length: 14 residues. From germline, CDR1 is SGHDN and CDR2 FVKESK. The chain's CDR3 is CASSQWTSGYEQYF.

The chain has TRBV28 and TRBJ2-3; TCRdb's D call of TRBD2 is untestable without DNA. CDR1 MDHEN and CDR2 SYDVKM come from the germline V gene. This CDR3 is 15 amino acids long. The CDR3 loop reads CASSSPGGTTDTQYF.

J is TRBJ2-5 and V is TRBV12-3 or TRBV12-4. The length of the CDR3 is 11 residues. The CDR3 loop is CASSLTETQYF.

CDR3 loop: CSVPRGTDTQYF. The J gene is TRBJ2-3, the V gene TRBV29-1; TCRdb's assignment of TRBD1 cannot be checked, as there is no DNA. The CDR3 extends over 12 amino acids. Germline CDR1 and CDR2: SQVTM and ANQGSEA.

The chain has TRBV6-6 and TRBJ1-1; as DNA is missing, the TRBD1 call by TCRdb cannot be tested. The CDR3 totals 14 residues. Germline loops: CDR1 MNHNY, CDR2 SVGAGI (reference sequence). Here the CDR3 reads CASRAGTENTEAFF.

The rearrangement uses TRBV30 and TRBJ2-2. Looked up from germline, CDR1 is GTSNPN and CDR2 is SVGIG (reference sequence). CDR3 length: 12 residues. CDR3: CAWGKSTGELFF.

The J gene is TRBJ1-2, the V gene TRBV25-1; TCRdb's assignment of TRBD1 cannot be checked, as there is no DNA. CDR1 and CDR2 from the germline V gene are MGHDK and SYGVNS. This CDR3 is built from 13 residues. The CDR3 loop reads CASSDNRGYGYTF.

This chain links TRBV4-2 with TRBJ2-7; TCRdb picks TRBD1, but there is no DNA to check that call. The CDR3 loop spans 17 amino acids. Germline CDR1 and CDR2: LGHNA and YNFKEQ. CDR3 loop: CASSQEHGTGRTYEQYF.

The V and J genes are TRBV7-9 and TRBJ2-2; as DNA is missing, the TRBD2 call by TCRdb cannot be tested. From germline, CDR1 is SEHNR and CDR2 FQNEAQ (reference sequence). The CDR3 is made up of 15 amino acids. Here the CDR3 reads CASSLTSGSAGELFF.

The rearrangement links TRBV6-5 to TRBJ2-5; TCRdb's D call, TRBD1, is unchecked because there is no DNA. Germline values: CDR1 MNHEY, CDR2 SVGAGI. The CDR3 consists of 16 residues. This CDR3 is CASRQRQGVPQETQYF.

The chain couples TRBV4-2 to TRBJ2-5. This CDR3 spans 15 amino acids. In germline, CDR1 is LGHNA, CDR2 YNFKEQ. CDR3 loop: CASSQEVADQETQYF.

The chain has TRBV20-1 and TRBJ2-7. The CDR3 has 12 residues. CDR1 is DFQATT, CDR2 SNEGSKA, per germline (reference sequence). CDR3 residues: CSARFLGYEQYF.

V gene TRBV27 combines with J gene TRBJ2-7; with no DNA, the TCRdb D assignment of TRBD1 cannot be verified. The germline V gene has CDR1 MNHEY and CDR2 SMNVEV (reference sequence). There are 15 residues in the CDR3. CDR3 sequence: CASSPYEGSAYEQYF.

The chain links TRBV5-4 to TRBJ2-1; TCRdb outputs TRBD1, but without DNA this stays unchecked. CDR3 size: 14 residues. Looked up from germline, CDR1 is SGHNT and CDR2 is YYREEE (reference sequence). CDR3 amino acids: CASSLGGTGNEQFF. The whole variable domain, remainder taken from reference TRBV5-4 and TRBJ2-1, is ETGVTQSPTHLIKTRGQQVTLRCSSQSGHNTVSWYQQALGQGPQFIFQYYREEENGRGNFPPRFSGLQFPNYSSELNVNALELDDSALYLCASSLGGTGNEQFFGPGTRLTVL.

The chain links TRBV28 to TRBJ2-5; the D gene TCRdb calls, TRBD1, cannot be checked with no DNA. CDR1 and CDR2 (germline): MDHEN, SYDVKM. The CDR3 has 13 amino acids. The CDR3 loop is CASSDRDSETQYF.